Detailed here is one T cell receptor beta chain. Its antigen remains unidentified. The junction differs from germline at one of its ends, possibly a read error. As the library was built, unique molecular identifiers were attached to individual cDNA molecules. MiXCR was run by TCRdb on the 5' RACE reads, yielding one entry per CDR3 protein. The sample yields 110,000 or so distinct CDR3 sequences, approximately 20% seen once. The entry originates in a study of human T cells and chemical hapten exposure. Study-level background: From small differences in pooled library volume came most of the variation in per-sample TCR yields.

CDR3 length equals 13 residues. From germline, CDR1 is SSHAT and CDR2 FNYEAQ (reference sequence). Extraction of total RNA was performed on unfractionated whole blood. Study findings and constraints: DPC sensitization produced no change in TCRs with frequency above 1 in 1000.

The chain combines TRBV7-7 with TRBJ2-5; D is undetermined. This clonotype originated in a human donor in good health. CDR3 sequence (DNA): TGTGCTAGCAGCTTCGCTCTAGGGTCCCCCCAGTACTTC. It codes for CASSFALGSPQYF. Supplemented by reference TRBV7-7 and TRBJ2-5, the full variable domain reads GAGVSQSPRYKVTKRGQDVTLRCDPISSHATLYWYQQALGQGPEFLTYFNYEAQPDKSGLPSDRFSAERPEGSISTLTIQRTEQRDSAMYRCASSFALGSPQYFGPGTRLLVL.